This passage covers 8 T cell receptor beta chains from one sample sequenced in a study of blood T cell repertoires in COVID-19. Here immunoSEQ multiplex PCR was the method, and the copy in TCRdb shows in-frame clones only, minus some. The repertoire includes over 130,000 clones, 80% to 85% of them detected once, and around 4% sits in the top ten. The sequenced sample consisted of peripheral blood. These receptor sequences come from an older woman with acute or convalescent COVID-19.

A few counts support this clone. V usage is TRBV29-1 and J usage is TRBJ1-4; TRBD1 is a possible D gene (6 bases). Germline CDR1 reads SQVTM; CDR2 reads ANQGSEA. Trimming removed 7 bases from V and 4 bases from J, with 13 bases in between. The CDR3 runs 13 residues. Here the CDR3 reads CSARQANNEKLFF. In nucleotides, the CDR3 is TGCAGCGCGAGACAGGCCAATAATGAAAAACTGTTTTTT.

The V and J genes are TRBV3-1 (or the pseudogene TRBV3-2) and TRBJ1-1, with D possibly matching TRBD1 (5 bases). The CDR3 runs to 14 residues. Trimming shortened V by 5 bases and J by 1 base, and 11 bases separated the two germline ends. Germline V gene sequence: CDR1 LGHDT, CDR2 YNNKEL (reference sequence). The CDR3 DNA reads TGTGCCAGCAGCTTCCAGGGTGGGAACACTGAAGCTTTCTTT. It yields the protein CASSFQGGNTEAFF.

This rearrangement joins TRBV6-2 or TRBV6-3 to TRBJ2-5; D gene ambiguous. The V end was cut by 6 bases, the J end by 5 bases, with 16 bases between. The CDR3 has 14 amino acids. Germline V CDR1 and CDR2: MNHEY, SVGEGT. The DNA for the CDR3 is TGTGCCAGCAGCACAATTCCCAAAAAGGAGACCCAGTACTTC. It encodes CASSTIPKKETQYF.

The genes are TRBV7-2 and TRBJ2-7; 8 bases fit TRBD2. This CDR3 contains 14 residues. The germline CDR1 and CDR2 sequences are SGHTA and FQGNSA. The V segment lost 3 bases and the J segment 5 bases; nucleotides outside the gene matches: 6. The CDR3 coding sequence is TGTGCCAGCAGCTTTAACGGGAGGGTCGACGAGCAGTACTTC. Translation gives CASSFNGRVDEQYF.

The chain employs TRBV21-1 and TRBJ1-5; the table's D call TRBD1 went unverified against the DNA. TRBV21-1 is shown as a pseudogene. CDR3 length: 16 amino acids. The CDR3 nucleotides are TGTGCCAGCAGCAAAGCGGGCAGGGGGCTAGGGCAGCCCCAGCATTTT. As protein: CASSKAGRGLGQPQHF.

About this clone: An end of the junction differs from the germline gene, which may be a read error. The rearrangement uses TRBV7-7 and TRBJ2-1; no clear D gene. CDR1 is SSHAT, CDR2 FNYEAQ, per germline (reference sequence). CDR3 length: 14 amino acids. CDR3 in DNA: TGTGCTAGCAGCGCAGACCGTTCTAGCAATGAGCAGTTCTTC. Translating gives CASSADRSSNEQFF.

The genes are TRBV11-3 and TRBJ2-7; 10 bases fit TRBD1. This CDR3 region has 15 residues. The junction had 5 bases not matched to a gene; V was cut back by 5 bases and J by 1 base. The V gene's germline CDR1 is SGHNT and CDR2 YENEEA. This chain's CDR3 is CASSPRDRGSYEQYF. CDR3 in DNA: TGTGCCAGCAGCCCCCGGGACAGGGGATCCTACGAGCAGTACTTC.

The chain has TRBV30 and TRBJ2-5; D possibly corresponds to TRBD2 (6 bases). The germline V and J ends were trimmed by 4 bases and 5 bases, with 14 bases remaining between them. CDR1 GTSNPN and CDR2 SVGIG come from the germline V gene (reference sequence). The CDR3 loop spans 13 amino acids. The CDR3 DNA reads as TGTGCCTGGATAGGGCGGGGTTGGGAGACCCAGTACTTC. This gives the protein CAWIGRGWETQYF.